Below are 17 T cell receptor beta chains sequenced from a single sample in a study of spatial heterogeneity in lung cancer. MiXCR, run by TCRdb on the 5' RACE reads, gives a single entry per CDR3 protein. The sample holds under 50 distinct CDR3 sequences. Indicated time point: sample taken at primary tumor resection. Sample: normal lung tissue next to the tumor, taken at surgery. The receptor source for this set is a female donor with early-stage non-small cell lung cancer.

By share, this clonotype counts as hyperexpanded. The library was designed around alpha chains, so this beta chain is a stray read whose abundance carries little weight. The rearrangement joins TRBV29-1 to TRBJ2-7; 7 nucleotides agree with TRBD1. Germline V lookup: CDR1 SQVTM, CDR2 ANQGSEA. The CDR3 runs to 12 residues. The V gene end was trimmed by 7 bases and the J gene end by 2 bases; junction bases not matched to a gene: 5. The CDR3 loop reads CSARTGPYEQYF. The CDR3 DNA sequence: TGCAGCGCTAGGACAGGACCCTACGAGCAGTACTTC.

This clonotype counts as hyperexpanded. This beta chain is a stray sequence in a library constructed for alpha chains; its clone size is not meaningful. The chain carries TRBV29-1 and TRBJ2-5; 8 bases fit TRBD1. This CDR3 region has 12 residues. CDR1 is SQVTM, CDR2 ANQGSEA, per germline. The ends lost 6 bases at V and 3 bases at J; junction bases unmatched: 3. The CDR3 DNA sequence: TGCAGCGTCCTGACAGGGGAAGAGACCCAGTACTTC. It translates to CSVLTGEETQYF.

By share, this clonotype counts as hyperexpanded. This beta chain slipped into a library made for alpha chains as a stray read, so its size is not meaningful. This rearrangement joins TRBV7-3 to TRBJ2-3, with 9 bases that match TRBD2. Germline V gene sequence: CDR1 SGHTA, CDR2 FQGTGA. V gave up 5 bases and J gave up 11 bases; unmatched junction bases: 11. This CDR3 is built from 14 residues. CDR3 sequence reads: CASSPGTSTGRQYF. CDR3 sequence (DNA): TGTGCCAGCAGCCCTGGGACTAGCACGGGGAGGCAGTATTTT.

About this clonotype: Within a library made for alpha chains, this beta chain is off target, and its count is uninformative. V usage is TRBV14 and J usage is TRBJ2-1, with D possibly being TRBD2 (5 bases). The CDR3 has 14 amino acids. CDR1 and CDR2 from the germline V gene are SGHDN and FVKESK. Between the trimmed V and J ends, which lost 1 base and 5 bases, there was a span of 9 bases. This chain's CDR3 is CASSQASTDNEQFF. CDR3 sequence (DNA): TGTGCCAGCAGCCAAGCTAGCACCGACAATGAGCAGTTCTTC.

This clonotype counts as hyperexpanded. A library prepared for alpha chains yielded this beta chain as an off-target read; its size is of little meaning. The rearrangement links TRBV5-1 to TRBJ2-5; D is ambiguous. V gave up 1 base and J gave up 1 base, with 8 bases separating them. The CDR3 is 14 amino acids. CDR1 SGHRS and CDR2 YFSETQ come from the germline V gene. The CDR3: CASSLRVSQETQYF. The CDR3 DNA reads as TGCGCCAGCAGCTTGAGGGTTAGCCAAGAGACCCAGTACTTC.

In its sample, this clonotype is hyperexpanded. This beta chain was picked up by a library intended for alpha chains and is off target, so its count carries little meaning. The CDR3 reads CASSLDGGQETQYF. The CDR3 coding sequence is TGCGCCAGCAGCTTGGACGGGGGCCAAGAGACCCAGTACTTC. This chain connects TRBV5-1 to TRBJ2-5; D might be TRBD2 (6 bases). This CDR3 is 14 amino acids long. V lost 0 bases, J lost 1 base, and 7 bases lay in between. The germline CDR1 and CDR2 sequences are SGHRS and YFSETQ.

On this clonotype itself: Within a library made for alpha chains, this beta chain is off target, and its count is uninformative. The V gene is TRBV29-1, the J gene TRBJ2-7; no clear D gene. This CDR3 comprises 14 residues. V lost 6 bases, J lost 2 bases, and 17 bases lay in between. Germline values: CDR1 SQVTM, CDR2 ANQGSEA. Here the CDR3 reads CSVSSTASPYEQYF. The CDR3 DNA reads TGCAGCGTGTCCTCGACGGCGAGTCCCTACGAGCAGTACTTC.

By share, this clonotype ranks as hyperexpanded. The size of this beta chain means little, since it is a stray read in a library made for alpha chains. V gene TRBV6-5 combines with J gene TRBJ1-2; D not certain. Per germline, CDR1 MNHEY and CDR2 SVGAGI. CDR3 length: 14 residues. The V end was cut by 6 bases, the J end by 2 bases, with 13 bases between. This CDR3 is CASSRANYNYGYTF. For the CDR3, the DNA is TGTGCCAGCAGCCGCGCCAACTACAACTATGGCTACACCTTC.

This clonotype is large within its sample. Because this beta chain is a stray read in a library intended to capture alpha chains, its abundance should not be given much weight. This chain links TRBV7-2 with TRBJ2-5, with D hard to call. This CDR3 contains 13 residues. The germline V gene encodes CDR1 SGHTA and CDR2 FQGNSA. The V end lost 3 bases, the J end lost 10 bases, and 15 bases lay between the germline ends. DNA of the CDR3: TGTGCCAGCAGCTTTGTTCCACAAGGGCACCAGTACTTC. This codes for CASSFVPQGHQYF.

On this clonotype itself: This beta chain appears as a stray read in a library generated for alpha chains; its size is not informative. This chain joins TRBV20-1 and TRBJ2-1; D gene unclear. The germline V gene encodes CDR1 DFQATT and CDR2 SNEGSKA (reference sequence). This CDR3 is built from 14 residues. Trimming pared 0 bases from V and 4 bases from J, leaving 10 bases between. The CDR3 DNA follows: TGCAGTGCTAGAGATACGGTGGCTTACAATGAGCAGTTCTTC. Protein: CSARDTVAYNEQFF.

This clonotype ranks as hyperexpanded. The library was built for alpha chains, so this beta chain is an off-target read and its size means little. The CDR3 DNA reads as TGCAGCGGCGGGAGCAAAGAGACCCAGTACTTC. The encoded protein is CSGGSKETQYF. The chain links TRBV29-1 to TRBJ2-5; 7 nucleotides match TRBD2. V gave up 7 bases and J gave up 3 bases; unmatched junction bases: 2. CDR3 length: 11 amino acids. Looked up from germline, CDR1 is SQVTM and CDR2 is ANQGSEA.

This clonotype ranks as large. This beta chain is an off-target read within a library intended for alpha chains, so its frequency means little. This sequence joins TRBV6-1 and TRBJ2-3; the match to TRBD2 covers 8 bases. V lost 5 bases, J lost 2 bases, and 12 bases stayed unmatched. The CDR3 is made up of 17 amino acids. Germline CDR1 reads MNHNS; CDR2 reads SASEGT. CDR3 nucleotide sequence: TGTGCCAGCAGTCTCCGAAGCGGGAGCTATCTCACAGATACGCAGTATTTT. Protein product: CASSLRSGSYLTDTQYF.

Regarding this clonotype: Being off target in a library aimed at alpha chains, this beta chain has a size of little meaning. The chain joins TRBV28 to TRBJ1-5, with 8 bases lining up with TRBD1. Trimming at V came to 1 base and at J to 1 base, leaving 6 bases not matched to a gene. This CDR3 is built from 17 residues. Germline CDR1 reads MDHEN; CDR2 reads SYDVKM. CDR3 sequence (DNA): TGTGCCAGCAGTTTATACTCAGGGGGCTGGAGCAATCAGCCCCAGCATTTT. Translated: CASSLYSGGWSNQPQHF.

This clonotype was seen a few times. This beta chain is an unintended read in a library built for alpha chains; its size means little. The chain recombines TRBV7-2 with TRBJ1-1; a weak D match, TRBD1 (5 bases). CDR3 size: 14 residues. V was shortened by 2 bases and J by 5 bases, with 12 bases between the two germline ends. CDR1 is SGHTA and CDR2 is FQGNSA in the germline V gene. CDR3 residues: CASSLSIGGTEAFF. The CDR3 nucleotides are TGTGCCAGCAGCTTAAGTATCGGGGGGACTGAAGCTTTCTTT.

In regard to this clonotype: Because the library targeted alpha chains, this beta chain is an off-target read whose size means little. The chain carries TRBV20-1 and TRBJ1-2; D unresolved. Germline CDR1 is DFQATT and CDR2 is SNEGSKA (reference sequence). The CDR3 has 12 amino acids. Trimming stripped 0 bases from V and 4 bases from J, with 6 bases between. CDR3 loop: CSARDPSYGYTF. CDR3 sequence (DNA): TGCAGTGCTAGAGATCCAAGCTATGGCTACACCTTC.

This clonotype is labeled as large. The library was prepared for alpha chains; this beta chain is a stray read, so its frequency means little. V and J are TRBV6-2 or TRBV6-3 and TRBJ1-5; D unresolved. Trimming took off 6 bases at V and 7 bases at J, with 13 bases between the two ends. This CDR3 comprises 13 residues. Germline V lookup: CDR1 MNHEY, CDR2 SVGEGT. The CDR3 nucleotides are TGTGCCAGCAGCCTTGACCGGCCCCAGCCCCAGCATTTT. Encoded protein: CASSLDRPQPQHF.

By proportion, this clonotype is hyperexpanded (1% or more). This beta chain came through as a stray read in a library set up for alpha chains, and its size says little. This sequence joins TRBV7-3 and TRBJ2-6; no clear D. Germline-derived CDR1 and CDR2 are SGHTA and FQGTGA. V lost 6 bases, J lost 0 bases, and 3 bases lay in between. CDR3 length equals 13 residues. This CDR3 is CASSDSGANVLTF. The CDR3 nucleotides read TGTGCCAGCAGTGACTCTGGGGCCAACGTCCTGACTTTC.